This T cell receptor beta chain was sequenced during a study of blood T cell repertoires in COVID-19. Study overall: Sample material is recorded as cDNA or gDNA derived from T cells, B-cell-depleted T cells, or PBMCs.

V lost 3 bases and J lost 4, with 5 bases in between. Germline CDR1 reads KGHDR; CDR2 reads SFDVKD. This CDR3 region has 12 residues. Original processing notes: By means of reference gene primer amplification, nucleated cell counts were estimated. The method was immunoSEQ multiplex PCR; TCRdb's version includes in-frame clones alone and lacks a portion of them. That table gives V, J and clone size, and the DNA gave D and trimming. The table has about 160,000 clones, over 80% seen once. The gene calls are TRBV24-1 and TRBJ1-1; D perhaps matches TRBD1 (5 bases). Sequencing used peripheral blood. The TCR originated in a woman aged 55-69 years who had recovered from COVID-19. The CDR3 DNA is TGTGCCACCAGTGATAGGGGCACTGAAGCTTTCTTT. Protein product: CATSDRGTEAFF.